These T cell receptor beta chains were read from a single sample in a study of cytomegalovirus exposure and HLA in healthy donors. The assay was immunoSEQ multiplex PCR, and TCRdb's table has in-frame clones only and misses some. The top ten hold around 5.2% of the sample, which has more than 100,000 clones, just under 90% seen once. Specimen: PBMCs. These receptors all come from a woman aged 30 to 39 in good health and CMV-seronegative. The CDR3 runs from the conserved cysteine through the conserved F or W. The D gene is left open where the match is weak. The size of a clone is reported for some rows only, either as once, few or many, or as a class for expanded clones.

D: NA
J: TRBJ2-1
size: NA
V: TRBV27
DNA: TGTGCCAGCCGGGGAGAGGGTCTGTTCTTC
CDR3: CASRGEGLFF

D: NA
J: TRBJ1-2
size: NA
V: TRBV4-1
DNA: TGCGCCAGCAGCCAGCCGATGGTAGCTAACTATGGCTACACCTTC
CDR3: CASSQPMVANYGYTF

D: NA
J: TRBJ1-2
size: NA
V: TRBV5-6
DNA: TGTGCCAGCAGCTCAACGAATCGGGGGTCTAACTATGGCTACACCTTC
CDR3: CASSSTNRGSNYGYTF

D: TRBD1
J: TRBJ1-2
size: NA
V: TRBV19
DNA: TGTGCCAGTTCAAGGACAGGGAGTAACTATGGCTACACCTTC
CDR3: CASSRTGSNYGYTF

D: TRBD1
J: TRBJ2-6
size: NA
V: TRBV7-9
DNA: TGTGCCAGCATCATTCCGGACAGGCGCCTCTCTGGGGCCAACGTCCTGACTTTC
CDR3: CASIIPDRRLSGANVLTF

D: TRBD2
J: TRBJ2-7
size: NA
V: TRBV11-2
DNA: TGTGCCAGCAGCTCCGGCGGGAGCTCCTACGAGCAGTACTTC
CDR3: CASSSGGSSYEQYF

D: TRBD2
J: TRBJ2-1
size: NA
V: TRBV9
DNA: TGTGCCAGCAGCGGGATAGCGGGCTACAATGAGCAGTTCTTC
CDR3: CASSGIAGYNEQFF

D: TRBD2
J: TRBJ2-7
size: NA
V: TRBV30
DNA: TGTGCCTGGAGTGTAAGTGGGGGGGGGTACGAGCAGTACTTC
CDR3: CAWSVSGGGYEQYF

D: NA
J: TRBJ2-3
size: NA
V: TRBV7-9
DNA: TGTGCCCTAGCCTCGAATGAATGGGATACGCAGTATTTT
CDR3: CALASNEWDTQYF

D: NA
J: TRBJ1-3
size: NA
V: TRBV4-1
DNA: TGCGCCAGCAGCCAAGCGACAGCCCTCTTCTCTGGAAACACCATATATTTT
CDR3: CASSQATALFSGNTIYF

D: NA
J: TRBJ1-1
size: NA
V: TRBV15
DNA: TGTGCCACCAGCAGAACAGAACCGAACACTGAAGCTTTCTTT
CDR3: CATSRTEPNTEAFF

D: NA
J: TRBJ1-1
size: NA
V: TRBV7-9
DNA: TGTGCCAGCAGCGACAGGCACACTGAAGCTTTCTTT
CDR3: CASSDRHTEAFF

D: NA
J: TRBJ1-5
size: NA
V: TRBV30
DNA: TGTGCCTGGAGCCCACAGGGAAATGCCCTAAATCAGCCCCAGCATTTT
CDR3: CAWSPQGNALNQPQHF

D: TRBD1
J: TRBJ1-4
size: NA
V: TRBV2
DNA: TGTGCCAGCAGATCCGGGACAGGGAGTGAAAAACTGTTTTTT
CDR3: CASRSGTGSEKLFF

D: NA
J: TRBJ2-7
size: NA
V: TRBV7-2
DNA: TGTGCCAGCAGCCCACGACTCGCCCGGGAGGAGCAGTACTTC
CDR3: CASSPRLAREEQYF

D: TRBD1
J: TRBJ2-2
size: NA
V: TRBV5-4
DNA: TGTGCCAGCAGCCCCCCGGGACAGGGGAGAACCGGGGAGCTGTTTTTT
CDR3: CASSPPGQGRTGELFF

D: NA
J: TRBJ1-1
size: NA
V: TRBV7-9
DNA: TGTGCCAGCAGCTCCCTACACAGTAACCCCACTGAAGCTTTCTTT
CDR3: CASSSLHSNPTEAFF

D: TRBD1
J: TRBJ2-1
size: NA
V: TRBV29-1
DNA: TGCAGCGTTGAAAGTGGGGCAGGGGGCAATGAGCAGTTCTTC
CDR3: CSVESGAGGNEQFF

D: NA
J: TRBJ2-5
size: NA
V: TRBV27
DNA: TGTGCCAGCAGTTCGACCCTGCCTTCGAGCGGCCAAGAGACCCAGTACTTC
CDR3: CASSSTLPSSGQETQYF

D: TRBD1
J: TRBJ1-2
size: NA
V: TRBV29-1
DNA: TGCAGCGTTGAAGATCCGGACAGGGGCGGCTACACCTTC
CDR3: CSVEDPDRGGYTF

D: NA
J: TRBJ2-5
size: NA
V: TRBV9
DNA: TGTGCCAGCAGCGTACAGGGGCGCGGGGGTGAGACCCAGTACTTC
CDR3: CASSVQGRGGETQYF

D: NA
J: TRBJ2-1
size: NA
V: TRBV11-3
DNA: TGTGCCAGCAGCTCCTATGGACAGCAAGCCTACAATGAGCAGTTCTTC
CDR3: CASSSYGQQAYNEQFF

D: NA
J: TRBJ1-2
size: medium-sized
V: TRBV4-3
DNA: TGCGCCAGCAGCCAAGATGGGGCCGGATCTGATGGCTACACCTTC
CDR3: CASSQDGAGSDGYTF

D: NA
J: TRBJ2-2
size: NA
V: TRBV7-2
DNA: TGTGCCAGCAGCTCGCACAGGGCATTGAACACCGGGGAGCTGTTTTTT
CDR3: CASSSHRALNTGELFF

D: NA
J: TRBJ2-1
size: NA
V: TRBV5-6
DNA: TGTGCCAGCAGCTTGTTAGGGGATGAGCAGTTCTTC
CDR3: CASSLLGDEQFF

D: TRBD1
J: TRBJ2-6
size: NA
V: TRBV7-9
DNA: TGTGCCAGCAGCCCGAGACAGGGGGCTAAAGTGTCCGGGGCCAACGTCCTGACTTTC
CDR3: CASSPRQGAKVSGANVLTF

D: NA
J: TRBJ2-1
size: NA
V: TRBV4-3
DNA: TGCGCCAGCAGCCAAGAGGCCCGGGGGACTGCCTACAATGAGCAGTTCTTC
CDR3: CASSQEARGTAYNEQFF

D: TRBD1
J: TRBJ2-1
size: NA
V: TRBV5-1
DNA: TGCGCCAGCAGCGCAGGACAGGGGAGCTCCTACAATGAGCAGTTCTTC
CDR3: CASSAGQGSSYNEQFF

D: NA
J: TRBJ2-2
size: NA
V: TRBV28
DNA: TGTGCCAGCAGTTCCCTTCTTAGACAGACGAACACCGGGGAGCTGTTTTTT
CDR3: CASSSLLRQTNTGELFF

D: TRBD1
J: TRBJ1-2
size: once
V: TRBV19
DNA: TGTGCCAGTAGAAATCCGGGACAGGGAACAGGTTATGGCTACACCTTC
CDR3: CASRNPGQGTGYGYTF

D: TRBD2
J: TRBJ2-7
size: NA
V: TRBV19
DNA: TGTGCCAGTAGTCCCGGGGGGTTCTCCTACGAGCAGTACTTC
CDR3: CASSPGGFSYEQYF

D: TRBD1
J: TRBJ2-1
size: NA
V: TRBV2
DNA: TGTGCCAGCATCGGACCGGGACAGGGGGGCAATGAGCAGTTCTTC
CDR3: CASIGPGQGGNEQFF

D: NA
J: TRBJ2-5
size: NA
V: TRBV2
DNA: TGTGCCAGCAGTGCTGACAGCCAAGAGACCCAGTACTTC
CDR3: CASSADSQETQYF

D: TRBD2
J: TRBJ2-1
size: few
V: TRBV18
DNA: TGTGCCAGCTCACCCGCCGGGACTAGCGGGGGTTATGAGCAGTTCTTC
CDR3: CASSPAGTSGGYEQFF

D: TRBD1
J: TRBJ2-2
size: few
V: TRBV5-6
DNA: TGTGCCAGCAGAGGAACAGGGGCGAACACCGGGGAGCTGTTTTTT
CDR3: CASRGTGANTGELFF

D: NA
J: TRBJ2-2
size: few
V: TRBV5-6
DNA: TGTGCCAGCAGCTTGTTGGGCTCCGGGGAGCTGTTTTTT
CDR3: CASSLLGSGELFF

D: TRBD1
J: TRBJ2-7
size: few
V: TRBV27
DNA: TGTGCCAGCAGTCTCGGGACAGGGCCCTACGAGCAGTACTTC
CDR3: CASSLGTGPYEQYF

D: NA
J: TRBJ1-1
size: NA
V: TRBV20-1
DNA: TGCGGAGGCACTTTGAACACTGAAGCTTTCTTT
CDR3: CGGTLNTEAFF

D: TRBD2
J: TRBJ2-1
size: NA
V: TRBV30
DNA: TGTGCCTGGAGTGTACGAAGGGGGACTAGCGGGAGAAATGAGCAGTTCTTC
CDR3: CAWSVRRGTSGRNEQFF

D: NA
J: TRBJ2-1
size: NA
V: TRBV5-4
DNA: TGTGCCAGCAGCGGTAGCGTTGCCTACAATGAGCAGTTCTTC
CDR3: CASSGSVAYNEQFF

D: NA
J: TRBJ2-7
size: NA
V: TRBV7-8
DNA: TGTGCCAGCAGCATTGCCCGGACAGACTACGAGCAGTACTTC
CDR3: CASSIARTDYEQYF

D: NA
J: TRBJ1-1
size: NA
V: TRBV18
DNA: TGTGCCAGCTCCCCGGGGGAAACTCGGCTGAACACTGAAGCTTTCTTT
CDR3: CASSPGETRLNTEAFF

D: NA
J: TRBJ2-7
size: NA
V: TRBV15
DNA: TGTGCCACCAGCACAAACCAACAGGGACCCTACGAGCAGTACTTC
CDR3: CATSTNQQGPYEQYF

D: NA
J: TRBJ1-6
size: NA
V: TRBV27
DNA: TGTGCCAGCAGTTTAGGGGGGGCGCTTCATGGATCACCCCTCCACTTT
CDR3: CASSLGGALHGSPLHF

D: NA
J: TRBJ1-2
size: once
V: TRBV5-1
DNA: TGCGCCAGCAGCTTGGAACAGGCCTATGGCTACACCTTC
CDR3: CASSLEQAYGYTF

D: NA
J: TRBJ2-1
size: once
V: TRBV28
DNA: TGTGCCAGCAGTTTATTCGGCGGGATCAACAATGAGCAGTTCTTC
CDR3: CASSLFGGINNEQFF

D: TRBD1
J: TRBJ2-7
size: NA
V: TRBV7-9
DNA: TGTGCCAGCAGCTCCTTAGAACCCCGGGACAGGGACGAGCAGTACTTC
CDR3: CASSSLEPRDRDEQYF

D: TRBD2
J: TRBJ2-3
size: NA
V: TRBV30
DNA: TGTGCCTGGAGTATCACCGGGGGGGGCGGGAGGCCCACAGATACGCAGTATTTT
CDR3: CAWSITGGGGRPTDTQYF

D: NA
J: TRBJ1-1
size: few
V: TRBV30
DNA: TGTGCCTGGACCCGGCACGGGGGTGAAGGAGCTTTCTTT
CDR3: CAWTRHGGEGAFF

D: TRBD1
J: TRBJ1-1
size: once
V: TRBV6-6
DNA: TGTGCCAGCAGGGTGACAGGGCTAGGCACTGAAGCTTTCTTT
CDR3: CASRVTGLGTEAFF

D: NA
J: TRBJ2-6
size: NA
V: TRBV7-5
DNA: TGTGTCAGAAGCGGCAGAGGACTAGCGGGGCCAGGCTCTGGGGCCAACGTCCTGACTTTC
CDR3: CVRSGRGLAGPGSGANVLTF

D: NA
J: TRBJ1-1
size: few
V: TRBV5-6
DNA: TGTGCCAGCAGCCTCAGGGTATGGAACACTGAAGCTTTCTTT
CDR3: CASSLRVWNTEAFF